This T cell receptor (beta chain) emerged from a study of CD8+CD57+ T cells in acquired aplastic anemia. Study information: Sorted CD4+ and CD8+ cells yielded DNA averaging around 3.2 ug. The study's findings and limits: Almost 30 shared CD8+ CDR3s appeared highly expressed within patients' immunodominant clones.

This clonotype was seen at least ten times. The antigen is undetermined. TCR beta VDJ and CDR3 profiles were obtained from a genomic DNA template. One entry per CDR3 protein, called by TCRdb with MiXCR from the reads. The sample has 200,000 to 300,000 distinct CDR3 sequences, around half seen once; the top ten hold 7.8%. Previously, flow cytometry had revealed CD8+CD57+ cell expansion in the patients chosen for sequencing. With 6 bases clipped from V and 4 bases from J, the junction kept 5 bases outside the gene matches. The CDR3 has 13 residues. The germline V gene has CDR1 MRHNA and CDR2 SNTAGT. This receptor was identified in a human donor with aplastic anemia. The chain joins TRBV6-4 to TRBJ2-7, with 8 bases lining up with TRBD2. The sequenced sample was sorted CD4+, CD8+, or CD8+CD57+ T cells (not recorded which) from PBMCs. CDR3 in DNA: TGTGCCAGCAGGGGACTAGAACTATACGAGCAGTACTTC. As protein: CASRGLELYEQYF.